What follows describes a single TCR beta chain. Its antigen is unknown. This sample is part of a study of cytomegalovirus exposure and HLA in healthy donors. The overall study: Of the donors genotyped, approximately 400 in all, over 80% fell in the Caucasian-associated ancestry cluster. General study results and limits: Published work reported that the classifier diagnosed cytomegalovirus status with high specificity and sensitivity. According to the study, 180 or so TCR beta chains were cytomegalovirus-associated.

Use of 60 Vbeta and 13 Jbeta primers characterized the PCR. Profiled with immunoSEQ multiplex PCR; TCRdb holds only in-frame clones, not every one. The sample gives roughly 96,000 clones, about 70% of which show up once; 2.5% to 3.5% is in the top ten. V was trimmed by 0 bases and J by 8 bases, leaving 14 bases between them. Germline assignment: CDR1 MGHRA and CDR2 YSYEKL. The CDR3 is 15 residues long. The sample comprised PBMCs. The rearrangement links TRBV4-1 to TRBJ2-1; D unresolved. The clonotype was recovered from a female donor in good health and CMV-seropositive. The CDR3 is CASSQETPQRHEQFF. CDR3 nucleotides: TGCGCCAGCAGCCAAGAAACTCCCCAACGCCATGAGCAGTTCTTC.